This paragraph covers one T cell receptor (beta chain) sequence. It has no known antigen specificity. The record has no base qualities; no much larger clone is one base away. From the cysteine through the phenylalanine, the CDR3 covers 16 amino acids. Kept here is only the CDR3 DNA, which spans 48 bases and is read in frame from base 1. The germline V gene sets CDR1 to SGHRS and CDR2 to YFSETQ. Trimming costs V 7 bases and J 0 bases, and their ends lie 16 bases apart. These data belong to a study of cytomegalovirus exposure and HLA in healthy donors (TCRdb year 2017). For the wider study: According to a later analysis, one platform produced both the 110 or so validation repertoires and the roughly 660 repertoires of the first cohort. The study aimed to test whether cataloging public T cell receptors could reveal signatures of past pathogen exposure. A separate validation cohort of roughly 130 different subjects was used in addition to the roughly 720-subject first cohort. The study combined high-throughput TCR immunosequencing, statistical association of individual TCRs with disease status, and machine learning to predict cytomegalovirus infection status.

Separate from the approximately 670-subject first cohort, the validation cohort of 90 to 150 subjects was the group to which the donors belonged. Receptor amplification or capture employed the immunoSEQ multiplex PCR assay. In the original analysis: A statistical classification framework was built to diagnose cytomegalovirus status from the catalog of TCR beta chain sequences. TCRdb limited this immuneACCESS table to in-frame rearrangements with V and J called. A share of clones is missing; checked studies link under half to unresolved V genes, and the rest is unexplained. The D gene and trimming were derived from the DNA, and the V and J assignments and clone size from that table. Counted in this sample were approximately 190,000 clones; roughly 80% of them appeared once. The top ten clonotypes cover roughly 7% of the sample. Summary of the overall study and its limitations: The authors suggested that the approach could potentially be extended to other disease states and immunological phenotypes. The classifier was reported to diagnose cytomegalovirus status with high specificity and sensitivity in both the original and validation cohorts. A later analysis found that TCRs clustered in the first cohort also tended to co-occur in the roughly 110 validation repertoires, with roughly 95% of cluster scores above 0. In the study, approximately 160 TCR beta chains were listed as associated with cytomegalovirus. While some public TCRs were present in many individuals, most TCR sequences turned up only very rarely across donors. In vitro tests confirmed that a few of the cytomegalovirus-associated TCR beta chains recognize cytomegalovirus antigens. A later analysis had no HLA typing for the validation cohort, so co-occurrence there was scored across all 130 or so repertoires.

This clonotype originated in a man aged 18 to 30 in good health and CMV-seropositive. This chain is built from TRBV5-1 and TRBJ1-4; the D region possibly corresponds to TRBD1 (5 bases align). The sample consisted of PBMCs. The DNA sequence reads TGCGCCAGCGCACAGATGGGGGGTGCAACTAATGAAAAACTGTTTTTT. Translated, this is CASAQMGGATNEKLFF.